The 24 T cell receptor beta chains given below trace back to one sample, sequenced in a study of OX40 agonist ivuxolimab in advanced cancers. The library was obtained by the immunoSEQ multiplex PCR assay. Imported from immuneACCESS, the table was reduced by TCRdb to in-frame sequences with V and J called. These copies leave out some clones; in studies compared against another copy, an unresolved V gene accounts for under half, and the cause of the remainder is not known. For this sample there are under 150,000 clones; about 93% appear just once. The top ten clonotypes cover 1% of the sample. Sequences were derived from CD4+ or CD8+ T cells sorted from blood, sampled in a trial of the OX40 agonist ivuxolimab. These receptors all stem from an adult with an advanced solid tumor such as melanoma, head and neck, liver or kidney cancer.

The chain joins TRBV9 to TRBJ2-1; D possibly corresponds to TRBD1 (6 bases). CDR3 length: 14 amino acids. Trimming removed 4 bases at V and 12 bases at J, with 20 bases between. Germline loops: CDR1 SGDLS, CDR2 YYNGEE. Written as DNA, the CDR3 is TGTGCCAGCAGCCCGTGGACGGGGATAGGGGGGCAGTTCTTC. It encodes CASSPWTGIGGQFF.

The rearrangement uses TRBV11-2 and TRBJ1-2; 11 positions agree with TRBD1. Germline-derived CDR1 and CDR2 are SGHAT and FQNNGV. The CDR3 has 14 amino acids. The ends lost 5 bases at V and 6 bases at J; junction bases unmatched: 5. The CDR3 loop reads CASSRGQGVHGYTF. The CDR3 DNA reads as TGTGCCAGCAGCCGGGGACAGGGGGTTCATGGCTACACCTTC.

The chain combines TRBV19 with TRBJ2-7; 10 bases line up with TRBD1. The J segment lost 5 bases and the V segment lost 4 bases, leaving 8 bases of the junction unmatched. Germline V lookup: CDR1 LNHDA, CDR2 SQIVND (reference sequence). CDR3 size: 15 residues. CDR3 amino acids: CASSKGPDRGNEQYF. In DNA, the CDR3 is TGTGCCAGTAGTAAGGGCCCGGACAGGGGGAACGAGCAGTACTTC.

The V and J genes are TRBV28 and TRBJ2-7; 7 nucleotides line up with TRBD1. Germline V gives CDR1 MDHEN, CDR2 SYDVKM. The CDR3 spans 14 residues. The V and J ends lost 2 bases and 3 bases, in that order; junction bases with no gene match: 4. CDR3 in DNA: TGTGCCAGCAGTTTAACGGACAGGCTCTACGAGCAGTACTTC. It specifies CASSLTDRLYEQYF.

The chain links TRBV11-2 to TRBJ2-1; TRBD2 is a possible D gene (5 bases). The CDR3 consists of 15 residues. Trimming took off 5 bases at V and 5 bases at J, with 16 bases between the two ends. CDR1 is SGHAT and CDR2 is FQNNGV in the germline V gene. The CDR3 DNA sequence: TGTGCCAGCAGCGCGCTAGCAGGTCAGCACAATGAGCAGTTCTTC. This gives the protein CASSALAGQHNEQFF.

This chain joins TRBV11-3 and TRBJ1-5; D unresolved. Germline V gene lookup returns CDR1 SGHNT and CDR2 YENEEA. The CDR3 contains 13 residues. The germline V and J ends were trimmed by 3 bases and 1 base, with 4 bases remaining between them. CDR3 amino acids: CASSFFSNQPQHF. The CDR3 nucleotides are TGTGCCAGCAGCTTTTTCAGCAATCAGCCCCAGCATTTT.

The chain joins TRBV19 to TRBJ1-5; D might be TRBD1 (5 bases). From germline, CDR1 is LNHDA and CDR2 SQIVND (reference sequence). This CDR3 spans 16 amino acids. The germline V and J ends were trimmed by 6 bases and 2 bases, with 17 bases remaining between them. The CDR3 bases are TGTGCCAGTAGCATTGTGACAGCGTCGCGCAATCAGCCCCAGCATTTT. Residues: CASSIVTASRNQPQHF.

The rearrangement uses TRBV18 and TRBJ2-6, with D perhaps given as TRBD1 or TRBD2 (5 bases each). V gave up 2 bases and J gave up 4 bases, with 12 bases separating them. CDR3 length: 16 residues. Per the germline V gene, CDR1 is KGHSH and CDR2 is LQKENI. The CDR3, as DNA: TGTGCCAGCTCACCATCCGGGGCGTGGGGGGCCAACGTCCTGACTTTC. Its protein product is CASSPSGAWGANVLTF.

This chain uses TRBV11-2 with TRBJ2-7; 11 bases fit TRBD1. The germline gives CDR1 SGHAT, CDR2 FQNNGV. The V and J ends lost 5 bases and 6 bases, in that order; junction bases with no gene match: 9. The CDR3 contains 15 residues. CDR3 loop: CASSLPGQGAVEQYF. The CDR3 DNA sequence: TGTGCCAGCAGCCTCCCTGGACAGGGGGCTGTCGAGCAGTACTTC.

The chain recombines TRBV6-1 with TRBJ1-5, with unresolved D. Trimming stripped 2 bases from V and 7 bases from J, with 6 bases between. The CDR3 loop spans 12 amino acids. The V gene's germline CDR1 is MNHNS and CDR2 SASEGT. CDR3 residues: CASSESWQPQHF. The DNA for the CDR3 is TGTGCCAGCAGTGAAAGCTGGCAGCCCCAGCATTTT.

The chain links TRBV5-6 to TRBJ2-1, with a tentative D call TRBD2 (5 bases). The CDR3 contains 12 residues. Looked up from germline, CDR1 is SGHDT and CDR2 is YYEEEE. V was pared by 5 bases and J by 13 bases, with 16 bases between. This chain's CDR3 is CASRRLEGVQFF. CDR3 nucleotides: TGTGCCAGCAGACGTCTAGAGGGTGTTCAGTTCTTC.

This clone has just one count. The chain uses TRBV11-2 and TRBJ1-4, with 7 bases that match TRBD1. The CDR3 consists of 14 residues. Germline CDR1 SGHAT, CDR2 FQNNGV. Trimming cost V 7 bases and J 7 bases; bases outside gene matches: 9. The CDR3 DNA sequence: TGTGCCAGCACCACCGGGACAGCGGTTGAAAAACTGTTTTTT. This sequence encodes CASTTGTAVEKLFF. The variable domain in full, with the rest retrieved from reference TRBV11-2 and TRBJ1-4, is EAGVAQSPRYKIIEKRQSVAFWCNPISGHATLYWYQQILGQGPKLLIQFQNNGVVDDSQLPKDRFSAERLKGVDSTLKIQPAKLEDSAVYLCASTTGTAVEKLFFGSGTQLSVL.

The V and J genes are TRBV27 and TRBJ2-2, with a tentative D call TRBD2 (6 bases). V was clipped by 5 bases and J by 0 bases, with 10 bases between them. The CDR3 is 15 amino acids. Germline values: CDR1 MNHEY, CDR2 SMNVEV (reference sequence). CDR3 loop: CASSGTVSNTGELFF. The CDR3 nucleotides are TGTGCCAGCAGTGGGACTGTATCGAACACCGGGGAGCTGTTTTTT.

V usage is TRBV28 and J usage is TRBJ2-2; no reliable D call. Trimming removed 5 bases at V and 9 bases at J, with 4 bases between. The CDR3 spans 10 residues. CDR1 and CDR2 from the germline V gene are MDHEN and SYDVKM. The CDR3 here is CASSGRELFF. In DNA form, the CDR3 reads TGTGCCAGCAGTGGGAGGGAGCTGTTTTTT.

This chain uses TRBV11-2 with TRBJ2-1; the match to TRBD2 covers 10 bases. Germline values: CDR1 SGHAT, CDR2 FQNNGV. J gave up 7 bases and V 5 bases, and 11 bases lay outside the gene matches. There are 16 residues in the CDR3. For the CDR3, the DNA is TGTGCCAGCAGCCCCAGTAGCGGGAGGACCGCGAATGAGCAGTTCTTC. This sequence encodes CASSPSSGRTANEQFF.

The chain is built from TRBV19 and TRBJ2-2; D not certain. Germline CDR1 reads LNHDA; CDR2 reads SQIVND (reference sequence). This CDR3 is 14 amino acids long. V was trimmed by 7 bases and J by 1 base, leaving 10 bases between them. CDR3 residues: CASIRDWNTGELFF. CDR3 bases: TGTGCCAGTATCCGTGACTGGAACACCGGGGAGCTGTTTTTT.

The chain is built from TRBV9 and TRBJ2-1; D gene uncertain. Deletions cut 4 bases from V and 4 bases from J, with 9 bases between. The CDR3 length is 13 residues. In germline, CDR1 is SGDLS, CDR2 YYNGEE. CDR3 residues: CASSPGAYNEQFF. In DNA form, the CDR3 reads TGTGCCAGCAGCCCCGGCGCGTACAATGAGCAGTTCTTC. Filled out from reference TRBV9 and TRBJ2-1, the complete variable domain reads DSGVTQTPKHLITATGQRVTLRCSPRSGDLSVYWYQQSLDQGLQFLIQYYNGEERAKGNILERFSAQQFPDLHSELNLSSLELGDSALYFCASSPGAYNEQFFGPGTRLTVL.

The gene calls are TRBV4-2 and TRBJ2-7; 11 bases fit TRBD1. The CDR3 totals 15 residues. Germline V gene sequence: CDR1 LGHNA, CDR2 YNFKEQ. V shed 4 bases, J shed 5 bases, and the junction held 7 bases outside the gene matches. In DNA, the CDR3 is TGTGCCAGCAGCCCTACCGCGGGACAGGGGGACGAGCAGTACTTC. Amino acids: CASSPTAGQGDEQYF.

This clone was seen a single time. The CDR3 DNA is TGTGCCAGCACTATTAGCGGGGGCTCCTACAATGAGCAGTTCTTC. It translates to CASTISGGSYNEQFF. The rearrangement uses TRBV2 and TRBJ2-1; 9 nucleotides match TRBD2. The germline V gene has CDR1 SNHLY and CDR2 FYNNEI. After removal of 7 bases from V and 0 bases from J, the junction contained 4 bases not matched to a gene. There are 15 residues in the CDR3. Based on the CDR3 plus reference TRBV2 and TRBJ2-1, the full variable domain is EPEVTQTPSHQVTQMGQEVILRCVPISNHLYFYWYRQILGQKVEFLVSFYNNEISEKSEIFDDQFSVERPDGSNFTLKIRSTKLEDSAMYFCASTISGGSYNEQFFGPGTRLTVL.

The chain combines TRBV25-1 with TRBJ2-7, with D unresolved. This CDR3 comprises 12 residues. The germline V gene encodes CDR1 MGHDK and CDR2 SYGVNS. Trimming shortened V by 2 bases and J by 4 bases, and 6 bases separated the two germline ends. The CDR3 loop is CASSEGYYEQYF. The CDR3 bases are TGTGCCAGCAGTGAAGGCTATTACGAGCAGTACTTC.

The chain joins TRBV19 to TRBJ2-3; no reliable D call. The germline gives CDR1 LNHDA, CDR2 SQIVND (reference sequence). The CDR3 loop spans 15 amino acids. V shed 8 bases and J shed 6 bases, with 21 bases lying between them. The CDR3 DNA is TGTGCCAGTTGCCGTAGTACGAGGCCCGGGGATACGCAGTATTTT. This encodes CASCRSTRPGDTQYF.

The chain has TRBV19 and TRBJ2-1, with 8 positions matching TRBD1. Trimming removed 2 bases from V and 10 bases from J; junction bases left unmatched: 1. The CDR3 has 12 amino acids. Germline CDR1 LNHDA, CDR2 SQIVND (reference sequence). CDR3 loop: CASSIRQGEQFF. As DNA, the CDR3 is TGTGCCAGTAGTATACGACAGGGGGAGCAGTTCTTC.

The chain carries TRBV5-6 and TRBJ1-2; a weak D match, TRBD1 (5 bases). Germline V gene lookup returns CDR1 SGHDT and CDR2 YYEEEE. The CDR3 runs 15 residues. Trimming removed 4 bases at V and 4 bases at J, with 17 bases between. DNA of the CDR3: TGTGCCAGCAGCCCCGAGGTGGGGACGGCCTATGGCTACACCTTC. It is translated as CASSPEVGTAYGYTF.

This chain joins TRBV4-1 and TRBJ1-1, with 8 bases fitting TRBD1. CDR1 is MGHRA, CDR2 YSYEKL, per germline. V lost 4 bases to trimming and J lost 5 bases; unmatched junction nucleotides: 6. This CDR3 comprises 14 residues. In DNA form, the CDR3 reads TGCGCCAGCAGCCGGGGACAGGTCGGGACTGAAGCTTTCTTT. Amino acid sequence: CASSRGQVGTEAFF.